These 26 T cell receptor beta chains were all obtained from the same sample, sequenced in a study of blood T cell repertoires in COVID-19. TCRdb's copy holds only in-frame clones and misses some; the assay was immunoSEQ multiplex PCR. The table lists under 250,000 clones, roughly four fifths of them singletons, with around 5% in the top ten. The source material was peripheral blood. The receptors were sampled from a woman aged 70-85 years with acute or convalescent COVID-19.

The chain links TRBV4-1 to TRBJ1-5; 7 positions agree with TRBD1. The CDR3 extends over 15 amino acids. The germline CDR1 and CDR2 sequences are MGHRA and YSYEKL. J lost 4 bases, V lost 0 bases, and 3 bases had no gene match. The CDR3 coding sequence is TGCGCCAGCAGCCAAGATACAGGGGTGAATCAGCCCCAGCATTTT. Translation gives CASSQDTGVNQPQHF.

The chain employs TRBV6-5 and TRBJ1-2; 7 nucleotides agree with TRBD1. Trimming removed 7 bases from V and 5 bases from J; junction bases left unmatched: 7. The germline V gene has CDR1 MNHEY and CDR2 SVGAGI. The CDR3 runs 13 residues. This chain's CDR3 is CASTPDREYGYTF. CDR3 coding DNA: TGTGCCAGCACCCCAGACAGGGAGTATGGCTACACCTTC.

This clone was recorded only once. The chain couples TRBV5-1 to TRBJ2-3; 8 bases are shared with TRBD2. J lost 6 bases, V lost 0 bases, and 9 bases had no gene match. This CDR3 has 16 amino acids. Germline V gives CDR1 SGHRS, CDR2 YFSETQ. CDR3 in amino acids: CASSLDGRVIVDTQYF. The DNA for the CDR3 is TGCGCCAGCAGCTTGGACGGGAGGGTGATAGTGGATACGCAGTATTTT.

The V call is TRBV18, the J call TRBJ1-1; D uncertain. CDR1 is KGHSH and CDR2 is LQKENI in the germline V gene. The CDR3 consists of 12 residues. V was trimmed by 0 bases and J by 11 bases, leaving 10 bases between them. The CDR3 sequence is CASSPPGGNAFF. Written as DNA, the CDR3 is TGTGCCAGCTCACCACCAGGAGGTAATGCTTTCTTT.

This chain uses TRBV19 with TRBJ1-2; D possibly corresponds to TRBD1 (5 bases). V gave up 4 bases and J gave up 2 bases, with 8 bases separating them. From germline, CDR1 is LNHDA and CDR2 SQIVND (reference sequence). The CDR3 covers 13 residues. The CDR3 is CASSKEGNYGYTF. Here the CDR3 DNA reads TGTGCCAGTAGTAAGGAGGGGAACTATGGCTACACCTTC.

The genes are TRBV4-1 and TRBJ2-7; possibly TRBD1 for D (5 bases). This CDR3 is 12 amino acids long. CDR1 and CDR2 (germline): MGHRA, YSYEKL. Trimming removed 1 base from V and 8 bases from J, with 9 bases in between. This CDR3 is CASSQVQGKQYF. CDR3 nucleotides: TGCGCCAGCAGCCAAGTCCAGGGTAAGCAGTACTTC.

V and J are TRBV6-5 and TRBJ2-1, with a weak D call TRBD2 (5 bases). The V end was cut by 2 bases, the J end by 8 bases, with 13 bases between. This CDR3 is built from 14 residues. The germline CDR1 and CDR2 sequences are MNHEY and SVGAGI. CDR3 in amino acids: CASSYGSLAHEQFF. CDR3 DNA: TGTGCCAGCAGTTACGGGAGTCTAGCTCATGAGCAGTTCTTC.

The genes are TRBV6-5 and TRBJ2-7, with D possibly matching TRBD1 (5 bases). V lost 2 bases and J lost 0, with 5 bases in between. Germline lookup yields CDR1 MNHEY and CDR2 SVGAGI. This CDR3 contains 13 residues. The CDR3: CASSYTGSYEQYF. The CDR3 nucleotides are TGTGCCAGCAGTTACACAGGCTCCTACGAGCAGTACTTC.

The CDR3 here is CASSLALSGLAFTDTQYF. CDR3 DNA: TGCGCCAGCAGCTTGGCCCTAAGCGGGTTAGCCTTCACAGATACGCAGTATTTT. This chain joins TRBV5-1 and TRBJ2-3; D possibly corresponds to TRBD2 (6 bases). From germline, CDR1 is SGHRS and CDR2 YFSETQ. V lost 0 bases and J lost 2, with 19 bases in between. This CDR3 comprises 18 residues.

In DNA, the CDR3 is TGCGCCAGCAGCCAAGGGCCCGGGAAAGAGAATTCACCCCTCCACTTT. Amino acids: CASSQGPGKENSPLHF. The J gene is TRBJ1-6, the V gene TRBV4-1; D not certain. Trimming stripped 1 base from V and 7 bases from J, with 14 bases between. CDR1 MGHRA and CDR2 YSYEKL come from the germline V gene. The CDR3 extends over 16 amino acids.

The table lists this clone with a few counts. The CDR3 region is CASSLTGLYGYTF. The CDR3, as DNA: TGTGCCAGCTCACTGACAGGTCTTTATGGCTACACCTTC. The gene calls are TRBV18 and TRBJ1-2, with D possibly matching TRBD1 (6 bases). This CDR3 has 13 residues. Germline values: CDR1 KGHSH, CDR2 LQKENI. The V and J ends lost 4 bases and 5 bases respectively, with 11 bases between them.

In its sample, this clone was seen once. V gene TRBV5-1 combines with J gene TRBJ1-1; 8 bases are a match to TRBD1. J gave up 8 bases and V 0 bases, and 3 bases lay outside the gene matches. The V gene's germline CDR1 is SGHRS and CDR2 YFSETQ. CDR3 length: 13 amino acids. DNA for the CDR3: TGCGCCAGCAGCTTGGAAGGACAGGGAGAAGCTTTCTTT. Its translation is CASSLEGQGEAFF.

The V and J genes are TRBV3-1 (or the pseudogene TRBV3-2) and TRBJ2-3; the D gene is possibly TRBD1 (6 bases). The CDR3 is 12 amino acids. Trimming pared 5 bases from V and 8 bases from J, leaving 11 bases between. The germline V gene has CDR1 LGHDT and CDR2 YNNKEL (reference sequence). The CDR3 coding sequence is TGTGCCAGCAGCATGGGGGCGAGTACGCAGTATTTT. It is translated as CASSMGASTQYF.

V usage is TRBV4-3 and J usage is TRBJ1-5; 8 nucleotides line up with TRBD1. Germline trimming cut 4 bases from V and 6 bases from J; bases unmatched to any gene: 8. The CDR3 has 15 amino acids. CDR1 is LGHNA, CDR2 YSLEER, per germline. Here the CDR3 DNA reads TGCGCCAGCAGCCCCCAGACAGGGGACACTCAGCCCCAGCATTTT. Residues: CASSPQTGDTQPQHF.

This clone has at least ten counts. This sequence joins TRBV2 and TRBJ2-2; 9 bases are a match to TRBD1. Germline assignment: CDR1 SNHLY and CDR2 FYNNEI. The CDR3 is 16 residues long. J lost 1 base, V lost 6 bases, and 6 bases had no gene match. In DNA, the CDR3 is TGTGCCAGCAGGCCAAGACAGGGGGAGAACACCGGGGAGCTGTTTTTT. This sequence encodes CASRPRQGENTGELFF.

This clone was observed a handful of times. CDR3 nucleotide sequence: TGTGCCAGCTCACCATCCTCCGGGGGGAACACTGAAGCTTTCTTT. This encodes CASSPSSGGNTEAFF. The chain joins TRBV18 to TRBJ1-1; the D gene is possibly TRBD1 (5 bases). Trimming cost V 2 bases and J 1 base, with 11 bases left between them. CDR3 size: 15 residues. Germline CDR1 is KGHSH and CDR2 is LQKENI.

The genes are TRBV5-1 and TRBJ1-2; no clear D. Trimming cost V 0 bases and J 1 base, with 16 bases left between them. The germline V gene encodes CDR1 SGHRS and CDR2 YFSETQ. The CDR3 loop spans 17 amino acids. CDR3 sequence (DNA): TGCGCCAGCAGCTTGGCGGCCCGCGGCTCCATTAACTATGGCTACACCTTC. Translation: CASSLAARGSINYGYTF.

This clone has more than one count but fewer than ten. The V call is TRBV27, the J call TRBJ2-7; 7 nucleotides align to TRBD2. The V gene's germline CDR1 is MNHEY and CDR2 SMNVEV (reference sequence). V lost 3 bases to trimming and J lost 7 bases; unmatched junction nucleotides: 6. The CDR3 consists of 13 residues. The CDR3 spells CASSFTVGGEQYF. The CDR3 coding sequence is TGTGCCAGCAGTTTCACGGTCGGGGGGGAGCAGTACTTC.

This chain links TRBV3-1 (or the pseudogene TRBV3-2) with TRBJ1-1; D is unclear. The CDR3 has 13 amino acids. Germline V gives CDR1 LGHDT, CDR2 YNNKEL (reference sequence). V lost 5 bases, J lost 3 bases, and 10 bases lay in between. CDR3 sequence (DNA): TGTGCCAGCAGCACTACACGGGACACTGAAGCTTTCTTT. This sequence encodes CASSTTRDTEAFF.

The count of this clone is one. The rearrangement joins TRBV6-6 to TRBJ2-5; TRBD2 aligns across 7 bases. This CDR3 is built from 11 residues. V lost 9 bases to trimming and J lost 5 bases; unmatched junction nucleotides: 3. Germline loops: CDR1 MNHNY, CDR2 SVGAGI (reference sequence). CDR3: CASGEGETQYF. DNA for the CDR3: TGTGCCAGTGGGGAGGGGGAGACCCAGTACTTC.

The chain couples TRBV5-1 to TRBJ2-7, with D possibly TRBD2 on 5 matching bases. Trimming pared 0 bases from V and 6 bases from J, leaving 7 bases between. This CDR3 has 12 residues. CDR1 and CDR2 from the germline V gene are SGHRS and YFSETQ. The CDR3 region has the DNA TGCGCCAGCAGCTTGGGGGAGTCCGAGCAGTACTTC. This encodes CASSLGESEQYF.

V usage is TRBV24-1 and J usage is TRBJ1-1; TRBD1 agrees at 8 bases. Germline assignment: CDR1 KGHDR and CDR2 SFDVKD. The CDR3 is 15 amino acids. V dropped 3 bases and J dropped 6; count of bases not matched to a gene: 8. This CDR3 reads CATSDAGTGGSEAFF. CDR3 bases: TGTGCCACCAGTGATGCCGGGACAGGAGGTTCTGAAGCTTTCTTT.

The CDR3 DNA reads as TGCGCCAGCAGCTTCGGCCAGGTCAACACCGGGGAGCTGTTTTTT. Its protein is CASSFGQVNTGELFF. J is TRBJ2-2 and V is TRBV5-1; no firm D call. The ends were cut back, 2 bases at V and 2 bases at J, with 10 bases in the middle. Germline V gene sequence: CDR1 SGHRS, CDR2 YFSETQ. The length of the CDR3 is 15 residues.

This clone was recorded only once. The chain recombines TRBV6-6 with TRBJ2-2, with D maybe TRBD1 (5 bases). The V gene lost 2 bases and the J gene lost 3 bases, with 10 bases spanning the gap. The germline V gene encodes CDR1 MNHNY and CDR2 SVGAGI (reference sequence). This CDR3 region has 15 residues. The CDR3 reads CASSYPGHDTGELFF. CDR3 DNA sequence: TGTGCCAGCAGTTACCCCGGACACGACACCGGGGAGCTGTTTTTT.

V and J are TRBV21-1 and TRBJ2-1; no DNA check was done on the table's D call, TRBD1. TRBV21-1 is labeled a pseudogene. This CDR3 contains 17 residues. The CDR3 spells CASRKRGDRQNFDEQFF. DNA of the CDR3: TGTGCCAGCAGGAAAAGAGGGGACAGGCAAAACTTTGATGAGCAGTTCTTC.

The rearrangement links TRBV10-3 to TRBJ2-3; 9 bases fit TRBD2. CDR3 length: 17 amino acids. CDR1 and CDR2 (germline): ENHRY, SYGVKD. V shed 4 bases and J 0 bases; nucleotides not matched to a gene: 8. CDR3 protein: CAISALAGGSSTDTQYF. The DNA of the CDR3 is TGTGCCATCAGTGCCCTCGCGGGGGGGTCTAGCACAGATACGCAGTATTTT.